The 15 T cell receptor beta chains below were found in one sample sequenced in a study of early T cells in non-severe SARS-CoV-2 infection. TCRdb passed the 5' RACE reads through MiXCR, listing each CDR3 protein once. The table shows tens of thousands of distinct CDR3 sequences, with 3% to 4% occurring only once. Sequencing was carried out using whole blood. The source of these receptors is an adult who was a healthcare worker with PCR-confirmed SARS-CoV-2 infection or an uninfected control (not recorded which).

The rearrangement uses TRBV29-1 and TRBJ2-7; TRBD1 matches 8 bases. Unmatched junction bases numbered 0, after V lost 4 bases and J lost 1 base. Germline CDR1 reads SQVTM; CDR2 reads ANQGSEA. CDR3 length: 12 amino acids. The chain's CDR3 is CSVGTGSYEQYF. CDR3 sequence (DNA): TGCAGCGTTGGGACAGGGTCCTACGAGCAGTACTTC.

This clonotype showed up many times. The chain is built from TRBV11-2 and TRBJ2-5; D is unclear. This CDR3 is built from 12 residues. V lost 5 bases and J 0 bases, leaving 4 bases between the germline ends. The germline CDR1 and CDR2 sequences are SGHAT and FQNNGV. CDR3 residues: CASSTNQETQYF. CDR3 nucleotides: TGTGCCAGCAGCACGAACCAAGAGACCCAGTACTTC.

Concerning this clonotype itself: Given a much more abundant clone one base away, this may be a read error. A read error is likely, as this CDR3 ends without the conserved phenylalanine or tryptophan. The chain has TRBV6-5 and TRBJ2-3; perhaps TRBD2 as D (5 bases). V was pared by 0 bases and J by 2 bases, with 12 bases between. Germline V gene sequence: CDR1 MNHEY, CDR2 SVGAGI. The CDR3 totals 16 residues. The CDR3 sequence is CASSYSTGEFTDTQYS. The CDR3, as DNA: TGTGCCAGCAGTTACTCGACCGGGGAGTTCACAGATACGCAGTATTCT.

This clonotype was counted at least ten times. This chain connects TRBV30 to TRBJ2-1; D is uncertain. Trimming cost V 2 bases and J 8 bases, with 7 bases left between them. The CDR3 spans 11 residues. Germline V gene data show CDR1 as GTSNPN and CDR2 as SVGIG (reference sequence). The CDR3 DNA reads TGTGCCTGGAGTCTCAGCTATGAGCAGTTCTTC. As protein: CAWSLSYEQFF.

This clonotype was detected many times. This sequence joins TRBV6-2 or TRBV6-3 and TRBJ1-2; no clear D. The CDR3 runs 13 residues. Germline values: CDR1 MNHEY, CDR2 SVGEGT. Trimming shortened V by 2 bases and J by 4 bases, and 8 bases separated the two germline ends. This CDR3 is CASSYEATYGYTF. The DNA for the CDR3 is TGTGCCAGCAGTTACGAGGCTACCTATGGCTACACCTTC.

This clonotype was recorded a few times. The CDR3 protein is CASSCRGRNTEAFF. As DNA, the CDR3 is TGTGCCAGCAGTTGCCGGGGGCGGAACACTGAAGCTTTCTTT. The gene calls are TRBV21-1 and TRBJ1-1; the DNA was not used to check the table's D call, TRBD1. TRBV21-1 is described as a pseudogene. The CDR3 runs to 14 residues.

The chain is built from TRBV20-1 and TRBJ2-7; D is uncertain. This CDR3 is built from 14 residues. CDR1 and CDR2 (germline): DFQATT, SNEGSKA (reference sequence). The V end lost 1 base, the J end lost 0 bases, and 10 bases lay between the germline ends. The CDR3 loop is CSARGEDPSYEQYF. In nucleotides, the CDR3 is TGCAGTGCTAGAGGGGAAGACCCCTCCTACGAGCAGTACTTC.

This clonotype came up many times. J is TRBJ2-2 and V is TRBV5-1, with 8 bases that match TRBD1. The germline CDR1 and CDR2 sequences are SGHRS and YFSETQ. This CDR3 contains 14 residues. V shed 4 bases, J shed 6 bases, and the junction held 5 bases outside the gene matches. The CDR3 region is CASSPTGAAGELFF. In DNA, the CDR3 is TGCGCCAGCAGCCCGACAGGGGCCGCCGGGGAGCTGTTTTTT.

This clonotype was seen repeatedly, ten times or more. V and J are TRBV11-3 and TRBJ2-2; 12 bases match TRBD2. Germline lookup yields CDR1 SGHNT and CDR2 YENEEA. The CDR3 length is 16 residues. V dropped 8 bases and J dropped 5; count of bases not matched to a gene: 9. The CDR3 DNA sequence: TGTGCCAGCTTAAGAACCGGGACTAGCGGGACCGGGGAGCTGTTTTTT. This codes for CASLRTGTSGTGELFF.

The chain uses TRBV18 and TRBJ1-1; D may be TRBD1 (5 bases). Germline V gene data show CDR1 as KGHSH and CDR2 as LQKENI. V was cut by 3 bases and J by 4 bases, with 12 bases left in between. This CDR3 region has 14 residues. The CDR3 spells CASSPIGQGTEAFF. The CDR3 nucleotides are TGTGCCAGCTCACCTATAGGGCAGGGCACTGAAGCTTTCTTT.

In the case of this clonotype: It may be a read error: a sequence one base away is much more abundant. No conserved phenylalanine or tryptophan is present at the end of the CDR3, so a read error is the likely explanation. This rearrangement joins TRBV9 to TRBJ2-3; 8 positions match TRBD2. V trimming: 4 bases; J trimming: 2 bases; junction bases outside the gene matches: 3. The CDR3 has 14 residues. CDR1 is SGDLS, CDR2 YYNGEE, per germline. Here the CDR3 reads CASSWTSNTDTQYS. Written as DNA, the CDR3 is TGTGCCAGCAGCTGGACTAGCAACACAGATACGCAGTATTCT.

This clonotype occurred many times. In DNA, the CDR3 is TGTGCCAGCAGTTACCCGTCCCGCTCTGGAAACACCATATATTTT. Protein: CASSYPSRSGNTIYF. The chain combines TRBV6-6 with TRBJ1-3; D uncertain. The germline V gene has CDR1 MNHNY and CDR2 SVGAGI (reference sequence). The CDR3 contains 15 residues. V was clipped by 2 bases and J by 0 bases, with 8 bases between them.

The chain joins TRBV18 to TRBJ1-2, with D hard to call. Germline V CDR1 and CDR2: KGHSH, LQKENI. The CDR3 extends over 11 amino acids. V was shortened by 1 base and J by 6 bases, with 3 bases between the two germline ends. CDR3 loop: CASSPLDGYTF. CDR3 sequence (DNA): TGTGCCAGCTCACCACTAGATGGCTACACCTTC. Filled out from reference TRBV18 and TRBJ1-2, the complete variable domain reads NAGVMQNPRHLVRRRGQEARLRCSPMKGHSHVYWYRQLPEEGLKFMVYLQKENIIDESGMPKERFSAEFPKEGPSILRIQQVVRGDSAAYFCASSPLDGYTFGSGTRLTVV.

This chain connects TRBV19 to TRBJ1-1; 7 bases align to TRBD1. In germline, CDR1 is LNHDA, CDR2 SQIVND (reference sequence). Unmatched junction bases numbered 9, after V lost 6 bases and J lost 8 bases. The CDR3 has 13 residues. DNA for the CDR3: TGTGCCAGTAGAATTAGGGTAGGGGGCGAAGCTTTCTTT. Translation gives CASRIRVGGEAFF.

This clonotype was seen ten or more times. This chain connects TRBV18 to TRBJ1-5; D gene ambiguous. The germline V and J ends were trimmed by 1 base and 0 bases, with 4 bases remaining between them. This CDR3 has 14 amino acids. CDR1 is KGHSH and CDR2 is LQKENI in the germline V gene. As DNA, the CDR3 is TGTGCCAGCTCACCACGGAGTAGCAATCAGCCCCAGCATTTT. Amino acids: CASSPRSSNQPQHF.